Presented here are 29 T cell receptor beta chains from one specimen sequenced in a study of cytomegalovirus exposure and HLA in healthy donors. The study ran its PCR with 60 Vbeta and 13 Jbeta primers. Profiling relied on immunoSEQ multiplex PCR, and the TCRdb table lists in-frame clones only, not all of them. Here the sample spans 150,000 to 200,000 clones, 75% to 85% being singletons. The sequenced sample was PBMCs. The receptors were gathered from a woman in her forties or fifties in good health and CMV-seronegative.

This rearrangement joins TRBV29-1 to TRBJ1-1, with D unclear. The CDR3 is made up of 14 amino acids. CDR1 SQVTM and CDR2 ANQGSEA come from the germline V gene. Trimming pared 8 bases from V and 1 base from J, leaving 17 bases between. For the CDR3, the DNA is TGCAGCACTTTCGAGAGGGCGGCGAACACTGAAGCTTTCTTT. This sequence encodes CSTFERAANTEAFF.

This rearrangement joins TRBV5-8 to TRBJ1-2; D perhaps matches TRBD1 (5 bases). From germline, CDR1 is SGHTS and CDR2 YDEGEE. Trimming took 4 bases from V and 1 from J, leaving 11 bases between them. This CDR3 region has 14 residues. The CDR3 protein is CASSAGLYNYGYTF. The CDR3 DNA sequence: TGTGCCAGCAGCGCGGGACTCTATAACTATGGCTACACCTTC.

The CDR3 loop is CASSLVAGGPKNEQYF. The DNA for the CDR3 is TGTGCCAGCAGCTTAGTTGCGGGGGGGCCAAAGAACGAGCAGTACTTC. V and J are TRBV7-6 and TRBJ2-7, with 9 bases identical to TRBD2. CDR3 length equals 16 residues. Germline V CDR1 and CDR2: SGHVS, FNYEAQ. With 1 base clipped from V and 5 bases from J, the junction kept 9 bases outside the gene matches.

The chain links TRBV6-1 to TRBJ1-2; D not resolved. The V gene lost 2 bases and the J gene lost 8 bases, with 15 bases spanning the gap. There are 14 residues in the CDR3. Germline CDR1 is MNHNS and CDR2 is SASEGT. The CDR3 nucleotides are TGTGCCAGCAGTGAAATGGGAGGGCTGAGCGGCTACACCTTC. This sequence encodes CASSEMGGLSGYTF.

J is TRBJ2-7 and V is TRBV28; D is ambiguous. Germline V gives CDR1 MDHEN, CDR2 SYDVKM. The CDR3 is made up of 12 amino acids. V was clipped by 4 bases and J by 7 bases, with 11 bases between them. The CDR3 reads CASSSSLAEQYF. The CDR3 region has the DNA TGTGCCAGCAGTTCCAGTCTCGCAGAGCAGTACTTC.

The gene calls are TRBV27 and TRBJ2-5; the match to TRBD1 covers 12 bases. The CDR3 has 17 amino acids. V shed 0 bases, J shed 5 bases, and the junction held 7 bases outside the gene matches. Germline values: CDR1 MNHEY, CDR2 SMNVEV (reference sequence). The CDR3 spells CASSLSPGTGGRETQYF. CDR3 nucleotides: TGTGCCAGCAGTTTATCGCCCGGGACAGGGGGCCGGGAGACCCAGTACTTC.

The J gene is TRBJ2-3, the V gene TRBV30, with unresolved D. Trimming removed 2 bases from V and 0 bases from J, with 9 bases in between. This CDR3 has 14 residues. The germline V gene has CDR1 GTSNPN and CDR2 SVGIG (reference sequence). DNA for the CDR3: TGTGCCTGGAGTAACGGCGGCAGCACAGATACGCAGTATTTT. Translated: CAWSNGGSTDTQYF.

V and J are TRBV18 and TRBJ1-2, with 8 positions matching TRBD1. The ends lost 6 bases at V and 7 bases at J; junction bases unmatched: 7. The CDR3 is made up of 13 amino acids. Germline V gene data show CDR1 as KGHSH and CDR2 as LQKENI. The CDR3 reads CASSADRDGGYTF. Written as DNA, the CDR3 is TGTGCCAGCTCTGCGGACAGGGACGGTGGCTACACCTTC.

The chain joins TRBV9 to TRBJ1-1, with a weak D call TRBD1 (6 bases). This CDR3 comprises 16 residues. The V gene's germline CDR1 is SGDLS and CDR2 YYNGEE. V lost 0 bases and J lost 3, with 15 bases in between. The CDR3 loop reads CASSVEAGVLDTEAFF. CDR3 nucleotide sequence: TGTGCCAGCAGCGTAGAGGCAGGGGTGTTGGACACTGAAGCTTTCTTT.

The V and J genes are TRBV18 and TRBJ1-2, with unresolved D. V lost 3 bases and J 8 bases, leaving 16 bases between the germline ends. The CDR3 sequence is 14 residues long. CDR1 KGHSH and CDR2 LQKENI come from the germline V gene. This chain's CDR3 is CASSPGVGTGGYTF. Here the CDR3 DNA reads TGTGCCAGCTCACCCGGGGTTGGTACGGGAGGCTACACCTTC.

The chain uses TRBV6-6 and TRBJ2-1, with TRBD2 matching over 7 bases. Germline CDR1 reads MNHNY; CDR2 reads SVGAGI (reference sequence). The CDR3 sequence is 14 residues long. The ends lost 6 bases at V and 6 bases at J; junction bases unmatched: 8. The CDR3 region has the DNA TGTGCCAGCAGCAGAGGGAGGGGAGGCAATGAGCAGTTCTTC. This encodes CASSRGRGGNEQFF.

V usage is TRBV2 and J usage is TRBJ1-4; D gene unclear. The CDR3 length is 14 residues. Trimming shortened V by 10 bases and J by 5 bases, and 17 bases separated the two germline ends. Germline assignment: CDR1 SNHLY and CDR2 FYNNEI. DNA for the CDR3: TGTGCCACCATGGACCGCGGAGGGAATGAAAAACTGTTTTTT. It is translated as CATMDRGGNEKLFF.

The chain is built from TRBV9 and TRBJ2-3; maybe TRBD2 (6 bases). Germline V lookup: CDR1 SGDLS, CDR2 YYNGEE. Trimming shortened V by 2 bases and J by 5 bases, and 15 bases separated the two germline ends. The CDR3 is 15 residues long. As DNA, the CDR3 is TGTGCCAGCAGCGTCGCGGGAATCGCAGTAGATACGCAGTATTTT. It codes for CASSVAGIAVDTQYF.

The chain is built from TRBV9 and TRBJ2-6; TRBD1 matches at 8 bases. Trimming removed 4 bases from V and 0 bases from J; junction bases left unmatched: 6. The germline gives CDR1 SGDLS, CDR2 YYNGEE. There are 17 residues in the CDR3. The CDR3 DNA reads as TGTGCCAGCAGCCCCACAGGGGGAAGCTCTGGGGCCAACGTCCTGACTTTC. It is translated as CASSPTGGSSGANVLTF.

The V gene is TRBV5-5, the J gene TRBJ1-5; D not resolved. V shed 4 bases and J shed 7 bases, with 12 bases lying between them. The CDR3 runs to 13 residues. Germline V CDR1 and CDR2: SGHKS, YYEKEE (reference sequence). For the CDR3, the DNA is TGTGCCAGCAGCGGAGGAGGAGGCCAGCCCCAGCATTTT. The encoded protein is CASSGGGGQPQHF.

This sequence joins TRBV5-1 and TRBJ2-5, with D possibly TRBD2 on 5 matching bases. Trimming pared 4 bases from V and 3 bases from J, leaving 13 bases between. This CDR3 has 14 residues. Germline CDR1 SGHRS, CDR2 YFSETQ. The CDR3 sequence is CASSGPPREETQYF. The CDR3 nucleotides read TGCGCCAGCAGCGGTCCCCCGAGGGAAGAGACCCAGTACTTC.

The V gene is TRBV7-2, the J gene TRBJ1-5; 8 bases fit TRBD1. V shed 3 bases and J 8 bases; nucleotides not matched to a gene: 9. The germline V gene has CDR1 SGHTA and CDR2 FQGNSA. This CDR3 spans 15 amino acids. The CDR3 DNA reads as TGTGCCAGCAGCTTTGACAGGGGTGAAGGGGAGCCCCAGCATTTT. It codes for CASSFDRGEGEPQHF.

The genes are TRBV7-2 and TRBJ2-6; weak D call: TRBD2 (5 bases). Germline V gene data show CDR1 as SGHTA and CDR2 as FQGNSA. V lost 5 bases and J 2 bases, leaving 13 bases between the germline ends. This CDR3 has 16 amino acids. Written as DNA, the CDR3 is TGTGCCAGCAGCGAGAGGTGGGGAGCTGGGGCCAACGTCCTGACTTTC. Translating gives CASSERWGAGANVLTF.

The J gene is TRBJ2-7, the V gene TRBV14; TRBD1 aligns across 11 bases. This CDR3 comprises 16 residues. The germline gives CDR1 SGHDN, CDR2 FVKESK. The trim removed 4 bases at V and 4 bases at J, leaving 9 bases unmatched. CDR3 sequence reads: CASSPPGRDRGYEQYF. In DNA, the CDR3 is TGTGCCAGCAGCCCTCCTGGACGGGACAGGGGGTACGAGCAGTACTTC.

The chain employs TRBV7-3 and TRBJ1-1; TRBD1 matches at 7 bases. V lost 5 bases, J lost 3 bases, and 3 bases stayed unmatched. Germline CDR1 reads SGHTA; CDR2 reads FQGTGA. The CDR3 loop spans 13 amino acids. CDR3: CASSPTGDTEAFF. CDR3 in DNA: TGTGCCAGCAGCCCAACAGGGGACACTGAAGCTTTCTTT. The full variable domain, in which reference TRBV7-3 and TRBJ1-1 provide the parts outside the CDR3, is GAGVSQTPSNKVTEKGKYVELRCDPISGHTALYWYRQSLGQGPEFLIYFQGTGAADDSGLPNDRFFAVRPEGSVSTLKIQRTERGDSAVYLCASSPTGDTEAFFGQGTRLTVV.

The chain carries TRBV4-1 and TRBJ2-7, with D perhaps matching TRBD1 (5 bases). The germline CDR1 and CDR2 sequences are MGHRA and YSYEKL. The CDR3 loop spans 15 amino acids. Trimming removed 0 bases at V and 8 bases at J, with 17 bases between. CDR3 region: CASSQDLRQNGKQYF. CDR3 DNA sequence: TGCGCCAGCAGCCAAGATTTGCGACAGAACGGAAAGCAGTACTTC.

This clone was seen more than once but under ten times. The chain carries TRBV6-1 and TRBJ2-7, with 8 bases lining up with TRBD1. The CDR3 consists of 14 residues. Germline V gene sequence: CDR1 MNHNS, CDR2 SASEGT. Trimming removed 0 bases from V and 6 bases from J; junction bases left unmatched: 4. This CDR3 is CASSEAYRGAEQYF. The DNA for the CDR3 is TGTGCCAGCAGTGAAGCTTACAGGGGGGCCGAGCAGTACTTC.

The chain employs TRBV19 and TRBJ1-5, with 7 bases lining up with TRBD1. The J segment lost 5 bases and the V segment lost 5 bases, leaving 3 bases of the junction unmatched. This CDR3 spans 13 amino acids. Germline V gene data show CDR1 as LNHDA and CDR2 as SQIVND (reference sequence). CDR3: CASSEQGYQPQHF. The CDR3 DNA reads as TGTGCCAGTAGTGAACAGGGGTATCAGCCCCAGCATTTT.

V usage is TRBV10-3 and J usage is TRBJ2-7; D is unresolved. Germline assignment: CDR1 ENHRY and CDR2 SYGVKD. The CDR3 spans 12 residues. V lost 2 bases and J 3 bases, leaving 5 bases between the germline ends. CDR3 amino acids: CAISEDFYEQYF. In nucleotides, the CDR3 is TGTGCCATCAGTGAGGACTTCTACGAGCAGTACTTC.

V and J are TRBV5-6 and TRBJ2-4; D may be TRBD2 (6 bases). This CDR3 contains 15 residues. Germline assignment: CDR1 SGHDT and CDR2 YYEEEE. The V end lost 4 bases, the J end lost 0 bases, and 11 bases lay between the germline ends. CDR3 DNA sequence: TGTGCCAGCAGCCTTTGGGGGGTAGCCAAAAACATTCAGTACTTC. It codes for CASSLWGVAKNIQYF.

The rearrangement joins TRBV29-1 to TRBJ2-1, with unresolved D. Per the germline V gene, CDR1 is SQVTM and CDR2 is ANQGSEA. The CDR3 has 12 residues. With 3 bases removed from V and 7 bases from J, the gap between germline ends came to 10 bases. The CDR3 region is CSVEYGPNEQFF. Here the CDR3 DNA reads TGCAGCGTTGAGTACGGTCCAAATGAGCAGTTCTTC.

As for this clone: Other nucleotide sequences from this sample produce the same CDR3. The J gene is TRBJ1-5, the V gene TRBV11-2, with TRBD1 matching over 9 bases. Germline CDR1 SGHAT, CDR2 FQNNGV. This CDR3 has 15 amino acids. Unmatched junction bases numbered 6, after V lost 5 bases and J lost 4 bases. DNA of the CDR3: TGTGCCAGCAGCCCGGGGACAGGGTCTAATCAGCCCCAGCATTTT. Its translation: CASSPGTGSNQPQHF.

Only a few counts were recorded for this clone. The chain recombines TRBV19 with TRBJ1-6, with D hard to call. V lost 6 bases to trimming and J lost 12 bases, with 9 bases between them. The germline CDR1 and CDR2 sequences are LNHDA and SQIVND (reference sequence). The CDR3 sequence is 11 residues long. For the CDR3, the DNA is TGTGCCAGTAGCCGAGGAGAACCCCTCCACTTT. Translation: CASSRGEPLHF.

This clone was picked up one time. This chain connects TRBV5-1 to TRBJ2-3; 7 nucleotides match TRBD1. V lost 2 bases and J lost 0; bases outside the gene matches: 0. The germline CDR1 and CDR2 sequences are SGHRS and YFSETQ. The length of the CDR3 is 14 residues. The CDR3 sequence: CASSFRGSTDTQYF. DNA for the CDR3: TGCGCCAGCAGCTTCAGGGGGAGCACAGATACGCAGTATTTT. The whole variable domain, remainder taken from reference TRBV5-1 and TRBJ2-3, is KAGVTQTPRYLIKTRGQQVTLSCSPISGHRSVSWYQQTPGQGLQFLFEYFSETQRNKGNFPGRFSGRQFSNSRSEMNVSTLELGDSALYLCASSFRGSTDTQYFGPGTRLTVL.